Shown below are 2 T cell receptor beta chains from a single sample sequenced in a study of identical twins. TCRdb fed the 5' RACE reads into MiXCR, producing one record per CDR3 protein. Here the sample spans approximately 300,000 distinct CDR3 sequences, just under 9.5% being singletons. The data were also submitted as part of a second study, on yellow fever vaccine responses in identical twins.

The sample was CD8+ T cells sorted from blood. The receptors originated from a young woman in good health.

This CDR3 is CASSQGLAGKEQFF. CDR3 DNA sequence: TGCGCCAGCAGCCAAGGACTAGCGGGAAAAGAGCAGTTCTTC. V is TRBV4-3 and J is TRBJ2-1, with 11 bases that match TRBD2. Germline CDR1 reads LGHNA; CDR2 reads YSLEER. With 1 base clipped from V and 10 bases from J, the junction kept 3 bases outside the gene matches. This CDR3 has 14 residues.

Worth noting for this clonotype: One end of the junction is discordant with germline, which a read error may explain. The chain joins TRBV20-1 to TRBJ2-5; the match to TRBD2 covers 16 bases. From germline, CDR1 is DFQATT and CDR2 SNEGSKA (reference sequence). CDR3 length: 19 amino acids. The CDR3: CCARRLPGLAGGPVETQYF. The CDR3 bases are TGCTGTGCTAGGCGGCTTCCGGGACTAGCGGGAGGGCCAGTTGAGACCCAGTACTTC.